This T cell receptor beta chain was identified during a study of Ad26.COV2.S vaccination and SARS-CoV-2 variants. Study as a whole: In the COV1001 trial, the donor was in the Ad26.COV2.S arm. Intramuscular Ad26.COV2.S doses were given once or twice, 56 days apart.

Regarding the study as a whole: Following vaccination, spike-specific CD8+ and CD4+ T cell responses reportedly exhibited substantial breadth.

About this clone itself: The antigen is unknown.

Only in-frame clones appear in the TCRdb table, and some are missing; sequencing was by immunoSEQ multiplex PCR. The data show fewer than 900,000 clones, 80% to 90% seen once. The CDR3 length is 12 residues. Trimming cost V 6 bases and J 3 bases, with 9 bases left between them. Germline-derived CDR1 and CDR2 are MNHEY and SMNVEV (reference sequence). Treatment denoted: about 20 received Ad26.COV2.S at low or high dose, single or two shots; roughly 5 received placebo; per-sample allocation not given. Samples analyzed were those drawn on day 63 after the first vaccine or placebo injection. The clonotype originates from a person between 18 and 65 years old who received the Ad26.COV2.S COVID-19 vaccine or a placebo. Sequencing used peripheral blood, obtained in a trial of Ad26.COV2.S vaccine versus placebo. The chain uses TRBV27 and TRBJ2-7, with D unresolved. CDR3 residues: CASRKFLYEQYF. CDR3 DNA: TGTGCCAGCAGGAAGTTTCTCTACGAGCAGTACTTC.